These 32 T cell receptor beta chains share one sample of origin, sequenced in a study of blood T cell repertoires in COVID-19. Produced via immunoSEQ multiplex PCR; TCRdb's table is partial and in-frame only. The sample shows 50,000 to 75,000 clones, around 92% of them seen only once. Sequencing was carried out using peripheral blood. Receptors originate from a man between 60 and 75 years old with acute or convalescent COVID-19.

The sample holds one count of this clone. This chain connects TRBV4-1 to TRBJ1-1; 12 nucleotides align to TRBD1. CDR3 length: 15 amino acids. Unmatched junction bases numbered 4, after V lost 1 base and J lost 7 bases. Germline lookup yields CDR1 MGHRA and CDR2 YSYEKL. CDR3 nucleotides: TGCGCCAGCAGCCAAGTTGGGACAGGGGGCTTTGAAGCTTTCTTT. This sequence encodes CASSQVGTGGFEAFF.

The chain employs TRBV3-1 (or the pseudogene TRBV3-2) and TRBJ1-5; D call uncertain. Trimming stripped 4 bases from V and 0 bases from J, with 7 bases between. The CDR3 contains 14 residues. Germline CDR1 and CDR2: LGHDT and YNNKEL (reference sequence). In nucleotides, the CDR3 is TGTGCCAGCAGCCTCACCAGTAGCAATCAGCCCCAGCATTTT. Protein sequence: CASSLTSSNQPQHF.

This sequence joins TRBV9 and TRBJ2-2; D gene ambiguous. The V gene lost 0 bases and the J gene lost 1 base, with 10 bases spanning the gap. CDR1 and CDR2 (germline): SGDLS, YYNGEE. The CDR3 has 16 amino acids. The CDR3 region is CASSVVSLENTGELFF. In DNA form, the CDR3 reads TGTGCCAGCAGCGTAGTTAGTCTAGAGAACACCGGGGAGCTGTTTTTT.

The chain links TRBV5-6 to TRBJ1-1, with 10 bases identical to TRBD1. J was trimmed by 7 bases and V by 0 bases; bases with no gene match: 6. Germline V gene lookup returns CDR1 SGHDT and CDR2 YYEEEE. The CDR3 length is 15 residues. The CDR3 loop is CASSLVDRGQGEAFF. The CDR3 bases are TGTGCCAGCAGCTTGGTCGACAGGGGGCAGGGTGAAGCTTTCTTT.

The chain uses TRBV19 and TRBJ2-3; D is uncertain. CDR1 is LNHDA, CDR2 SQIVND, per germline (reference sequence). The CDR3 has 15 amino acids. Trimming pared 5 bases from V and 1 base from J, leaving 13 bases between. CDR3 DNA: TGTGCCAGTAGTCATGAGAGGTACGGCACAGATACGCAGTATTTT. Translating it yields CASSHERYGTDTQYF.

This clone was picked up a small number of times. The genes are TRBV5-1 and TRBJ1-5, with TRBD1 matching over 9 bases. The germline V gene encodes CDR1 SGHRS and CDR2 YFSETQ. V lost 3 bases, J lost 1 base, and 2 bases stayed unmatched. The CDR3 is made up of 15 amino acids. CDR3 protein: CASSWTGESNQPQHF. CDR3 bases: TGCGCCAGCAGCTGGACAGGGGAGAGCAATCAGCCCCAGCATTTT.

J is TRBJ2-3 and V is TRBV6-4; weak D call: TRBD2 (5 bases). CDR1 MRHNA and CDR2 SNTAGT come from the germline V gene. The ends were cut back, 4 bases at V and 3 bases at J, with 8 bases in the middle. This CDR3 region has 13 residues. CDR3 DNA sequence: TGTGCCAGCAGTGCCGGGAATACAGATACGCAGTATTTT. This encodes CASSAGNTDTQYF.

V is TRBV3-1 (or the pseudogene TRBV3-2) and J is TRBJ1-4, with 11 bases matching TRBD1. V gave up 2 bases and J gave up 7 bases; unmatched junction bases: 6. The CDR3 extends over 16 amino acids. Germline loops: CDR1 LGHDT, CDR2 YNNKEL (reference sequence). CDR3: CASSQPSGTGGEKLFF. CDR3 nucleotide sequence: TGTGCCAGCAGCCAACCCAGCGGGACAGGGGGTGAAAAACTGTTTTTT.

CDR3 nucleotide sequence: TGTGCCTGGGATTCGACAGGGGGTTCGAACACTGAAGCTTTCTTT. Its protein product is CAWDSTGGSNTEAFF. The J gene is TRBJ1-1, the V gene TRBV30; 9 nucleotides line up with TRBD1. Germline trimming cut 5 bases from V and 1 base from J; bases unmatched to any gene: 8. Germline values: CDR1 GTSNPN, CDR2 SVGIG (reference sequence). The CDR3 contains 15 residues.

V is TRBV6-5 and J is TRBJ2-7; a weak D match, TRBD2 (6 bases). There are 15 residues in the CDR3. Deletions cut 7 bases from V and 2 bases from J, with 18 bases between. Per the germline V gene, CDR1 is MNHEY and CDR2 is SVGAGI. As DNA, the CDR3 is TGTGCCAGCACCTCAAAACGGGGGATCCCCTACGAGCAGTACTTC. Amino acid sequence: CASTSKRGIPYEQYF.

The J gene is TRBJ2-1, the V gene TRBV5-1; possibly TRBD1 for D (6 bases). The CDR3 runs 12 residues. Trimming removed 6 bases at V and 4 bases at J, with 8 bases between. Germline-derived CDR1 and CDR2 are SGHRS and YFSETQ. CDR3 DNA: TGCGCCAGCACGAGGGGGTACAATGAGCAGTTCTTC. Translation gives CASTRGYNEQFF.

V usage is TRBV7-3 and J usage is TRBJ1-1; 9 bases are shared with TRBD1. The CDR3 spans 16 residues. V trimming: 2 bases; J trimming: 2 bases; junction bases outside the gene matches: 6. The V gene's germline CDR1 is SGHTA and CDR2 FQGTGA. CDR3 sequence reads: CASSLAGQGGNTEAFF. The CDR3 DNA reads as TGTGCCAGCAGCTTAGCGGGACAGGGTGGAAACACTGAAGCTTTCTTT.

The chain links TRBV18 to TRBJ2-5, with TRBD2 as a possible D gene (5 bases). This CDR3 region has 14 residues. The germline V gene has CDR1 KGHSH and CDR2 LQKENI. The ends were cut back, 4 bases at V and 3 bases at J, with 12 bases in the middle. The DNA of the CDR3 is TGTGCCAGCTCACTCTCCTCCGGGGAAGAGACCCAGTACTTC. This gives the protein CASSLSSGEETQYF.

This rearrangement joins TRBV28 to TRBJ2-7; 11 positions agree with TRBD2. This CDR3 contains 18 residues. CDR1 and CDR2 (germline): MDHEN, SYDVKM. Germline trimming cut 5 bases from V and 4 bases from J; bases unmatched to any gene: 16. CDR3 DNA sequence: TGTGCCAGCAGTCCGCGACTAGCGGGGCCAGGAGATGCGTACGAGCAGTACTTC. Its protein is CASSPRLAGPGDAYEQYF.

The chain uses TRBV7-8 and TRBJ2-7, with D unresolved. Trimming left V 2 bases short and J 1 base short, with 9 bases between. Germline assignment: CDR1 SGHVS and CDR2 FQNEAQ. The CDR3 totals 14 residues. The CDR3 is CASSLSRSSYEQYF. The CDR3, as DNA: TGTGCCAGCAGCTTAAGCAGGTCTTCCTACGAGCAGTACTTC.

This clone appeared once. This chain connects TRBV5-1 to TRBJ1-1; D is ambiguous. Deletions cut 4 bases from V and 4 bases from J, with 17 bases between. The germline V gene has CDR1 SGHRS and CDR2 YFSETQ. This CDR3 comprises 15 residues. CDR3 coding DNA: TGCGCCAGCAGCACCGACCCGGGTAAGAGCACTGAAGCTTTCTTT. Its translation: CASSTDPGKSTEAFF.

The chain joins TRBV9 to TRBJ1-2, with D perhaps matching TRBD1 (6 bases). This CDR3 spans 14 amino acids. Germline V CDR1 and CDR2: SGDLS, YYNGEE. V lost 4 bases and J lost 5, with 15 bases in between. The DNA of the CDR3 is TGTGCCAGCAGCTCCGGGGGAGGGGGATATGGCTACACCTTC. Translation gives CASSSGGGGYGYTF.

V and J are TRBV11-2 and TRBJ2-7; D perhaps matches TRBD1 (6 bases). The CDR3 spans 16 residues. V shed 5 bases and J shed 3 bases, with 20 bases lying between them. Per germline, CDR1 SGHAT and CDR2 FQNNGV. CDR3 sequence reads: CASSPELDSVGYEQYF. DNA for the CDR3: TGTGCCAGCAGCCCCGAATTGGACAGTGTCGGCTACGAGCAGTACTTC.

CDR3: CASSLQGAGIQYF. CDR3 nucleotides: TGTGCCAGCAGTCTACAGGGGGCAGGCATTCAGTACTTC. The gene calls are TRBV6-6 and TRBJ2-4; 9 bases are a match to TRBD1. The CDR3 extends over 13 amino acids. The germline V gene has CDR1 MNHNY and CDR2 SVGAGI (reference sequence). J gave up 9 bases and V 5 bases, and 5 bases lay outside the gene matches.

This clone was found once. This chain uses TRBV19 with TRBJ1-2; D is possibly TRBD1 (5 bases). Germline CDR1 LNHDA, CDR2 SQIVND (reference sequence). The V end was cut by 8 bases, the J end by 2 bases, with 15 bases between. This CDR3 is built from 14 residues. The CDR3: CASLTGGPNYGYTF. The CDR3, as DNA: TGTGCCAGTCTGACCGGGGGTCCAAACTATGGCTACACCTTC.

V is TRBV19 and J is TRBJ2-1; D may be TRBD1 (5 bases). Germline loops: CDR1 LNHDA, CDR2 SQIVND (reference sequence). Trimming took off 9 bases at V and 0 bases at J, with 9 bases between the two ends. The CDR3 loop spans 13 amino acids. Here the CDR3 DNA reads TGTGCCAGCAGGGAAAGCTCCTACAATGAGCAGTTCTTC. It is translated as CASRESSYNEQFF.

This sequence joins TRBV5-8 and TRBJ1-4, with 7 bases matching TRBD1. The CDR3 has 18 amino acids. Germline loops: CDR1 SGHTS, CDR2 YDEGEE. Trimming at V came to 0 bases and at J to 0 bases, leaving 8 bases not matched to a gene. CDR3 sequence reads: CASSLGTGLIATNEKLFF. CDR3 bases: TGTGCCAGCAGCTTGGGGACAGGCCTCATTGCAACTAATGAAAAACTGTTTTTT.

This sequence joins TRBV2 and TRBJ1-4, with 9 bases that match TRBD1. The germline gives CDR1 SNHLY, CDR2 FYNNEI. Trimming cost V 5 bases and J 3 bases; bases outside gene matches: 10. There are 17 residues in the CDR3. CDR3 protein: CASSHPGQGMANEKLFF. In DNA form, the CDR3 reads TGTGCCAGCAGTCACCCGGGACAGGGAATGGCTAATGAAAAACTGTTTTTT.

This chain connects TRBV7-9 to TRBJ1-3, with D perhaps TRBD1 (6 bases). CDR1 is SEHNR and CDR2 is FQNEAQ in the germline V gene (reference sequence). This CDR3 comprises 12 residues. Trimming cost V 5 bases and J 6 bases, with 8 bases left between them. In DNA form, the CDR3 reads TGTGCCAGCAGCCCAGGGGAAAACACCATATATTTT. Amino acids: CASSPGENTIYF.

The V gene is TRBV27, the J gene TRBJ1-5; D is uncertain. The CDR3 contains 19 residues. Per the germline V gene, CDR1 is MNHEY and CDR2 is SMNVEV (reference sequence). V was cut by 6 bases and J by 0 bases, with 24 bases left in between. The CDR3 is CASSPGNTETPGSNQPQHF. As DNA, the CDR3 is TGTGCCAGCAGCCCCGGGAACACCGAGACGCCTGGTAGCAATCAGCCCCAGCATTTT.

The chain combines TRBV21-1 with TRBJ1-5; TRBD1, the D gene given by the table, was not confirmed from the DNA. TRBV21-1 counts as a pseudogene. This CDR3 comprises 15 residues. The CDR3 nucleotides read TGTGCCAGCAGCAAAGCTGGACAACCCAATCAGCCCCAGCATTTT. It yields the protein CASSKAGQPNQPQHF.

This sequence joins TRBV5-6 and TRBJ1-1, with TRBD1 identical over 7 bases. The germline gives CDR1 SGHDT, CDR2 YYEEEE. Germline trimming cut 3 bases from V and 6 bases from J; bases unmatched to any gene: 17. The CDR3 runs 17 residues. The CDR3 bases are TGTGCCAGCAGCTCCATACCAGGGGGAGTTAAGGTCGCTGAAGCTTTCTTT. The encoded protein is CASSSIPGGVKVAEAFF.

CDR3 nucleotide sequence: TGTGCCAGCAAGGTTTCAGGGTACGACACTGAAGCTTTCTTT. Translated, it gives CASKVSGYDTEAFF. This sequence joins TRBV2 and TRBJ1-1, with D possibly TRBD1 on 5 matching bases. In germline, CDR1 is SNHLY, CDR2 FYNNEI. The V and J ends lost 7 bases and 3 bases respectively, with 15 bases between them. The CDR3 sequence is 14 residues long.

This chain connects TRBV20-1 to TRBJ2-1; D unclear. The V gene lost 3 bases and the J gene lost 9 bases, with 15 bases spanning the gap. The CDR3 covers 13 residues. Germline CDR1 is DFQATT and CDR2 is SNEGSKA (reference sequence). The CDR3 reads CSASLGPLSEQFF. CDR3 sequence (DNA): TGCAGTGCTAGTCTAGGTCCTCTGAGTGAGCAGTTCTTC.

This clone was detected a few times. V gene TRBV11-1 combines with J gene TRBJ2-7, with TRBD1 as a possible D gene (6 bases). V was clipped by 2 bases and J by 2 bases, with 13 bases between them. This CDR3 has 15 amino acids. CDR1 is SGHAT and CDR2 is FQDESV in the germline V gene (reference sequence). CDR3 DNA: TGTGCCAGCAGCTTACTAAGGGGGTCTCCCTACGAGCAGTACTTC. Translation gives CASSLLRGSPYEQYF. The full variable domain, in which reference TRBV11-1 and TRBJ2-7 provide the parts outside the CDR3, is EAEVAQSPRYKITEKSQAVAFWCDPISGHATLYWYRQILGQGPELLVQFQDESVVDDSQLPKDRFSAERLKGVDSTLKIQPAELGDSAMYLCASSLLRGSPYEQYFGPGTRLTVT.

The CDR3 DNA reads as TGTGCCAGCAGCCCGGGGAACACTGAAGCTTTCTTT. Its translation: CASSPGNTEAFF. The chain couples TRBV12-3 or TRBV12-4 to TRBJ1-1, with no clear D. This CDR3 is built from 12 residues. Between the trimmed V and J ends, which lost 6 bases and 1 base, there was a span of 6 bases.

This chain connects TRBV6-5 to TRBJ2-7; TRBD1 matches 9 bases. Germline CDR1 and CDR2: MNHEY and SVGAGI. The CDR3 is made up of 12 amino acids. V was pared by 6 bases and J by 12 bases, with 9 bases of the junction left unmatched. The CDR3 loop reads CASSNTGGWVYF. CDR3 nucleotide sequence: TGTGCCAGCAGCAATACAGGGGGCTGGGTGTACTTC.